These T cell receptor beta chains were read from a single sample in a study of blood T cell repertoires in COVID-19. Using immunoSEQ multiplex PCR, the repertoire was profiled, and TCRdb retains in-frame clones only, with some absent. The repertoire includes around 100,000 clones, about 83% of them detected once, and approximately 15% sits in the top ten. The sample comprised peripheral blood. The receptors come from a human donor in a cohort sampled during active COVID-19. Both conserved end residues are part of each CDR3. The D gene is left open where the match is weak. Expanded clones are given a class, and other clones once, few, many or no size at all.

j_gene: TRBJ2-5; d_gene: .; v_gene: TRBV7-8; abundance: .; CDR3aa: CASSSYTAEETQYF; CDR3nt: TGTGCCAGCAGCTCCTATACGGCGGAGGAGACCCAGTACTTC
j_gene: TRBJ2-7; d_gene: TRBD1; v_gene: TRBV5-6; abundance: few; CDR3aa: CASSWGQGYEQYF; CDR3nt: TGTGCCAGCAGTTGGGGACAGGGGTACGAGCAGTACTTC
j_gene: TRBJ2-1; d_gene: TRBD2; v_gene: TRBV27; abundance: .; CDR3aa: CASRGKRGGYNEQFF; CDR3nt: TGTGCCAGCAGGGGTAAGCGGGGGGGCTACAATGAGCAGTTCTTC
j_gene: TRBJ1-2; d_gene: .; v_gene: TRBV5-1; abundance: .; CDR3aa: CASSLEGKSYGYTF; CDR3nt: TGCGCCAGCAGCTTGGAGGGGAAGAGCTATGGCTACACCTTC
j_gene: TRBJ2-3; d_gene: TRBD2; v_gene: TRBV6-1; abundance: few; CDR3aa: CASSDPTSGAGNTQYF; CDR3nt: TGTGCCAGCAGTGACCCGACTAGCGGGGCGGGAAATACGCAGTATTTT
j_gene: TRBJ2-7; d_gene: .; v_gene: TRBV11-2; abundance: .; CDR3aa: CASSLGAGSYEQYF; CDR3nt: TGTGCCAGCAGCTTAGGAGCAGGGTCCTACGAGCAGTACTTC
j_gene: TRBJ1-6; d_gene: TRBD1; v_gene: TRBV9; abundance: .; CDR3aa: CASSVGTGFYNSPLHF; CDR3nt: TGTGCCAGCAGCGTAGGGACAGGTTTCTATAATTCACCCCTCCACTTT
j_gene: TRBJ2-3; d_gene: TRBD2; v_gene: TRBV6-5; abundance: .; CDR3aa: CASSYSLAGATQYF; CDR3nt: TGTGCCAGCAGTTACTCCCTAGCGGGAGCTACGCAGTATTTT
j_gene: TRBJ2-1; d_gene: .; v_gene: TRBV7-9; abundance: .; CDR3aa: CASSYTSGNEQFF; CDR3nt: TGTGCCAGCAGCTACACTTCGGGAAATGAGCAGTTCTTC
j_gene: TRBJ2-3; d_gene: TRBD1; v_gene: TRBV24-1; abundance: .; CDR3aa: CATSDRGEDTQYF; CDR3nt: TGTGCCACCTCAGACAGGGGAGAAGATACGCAGTATTTT
j_gene: TRBJ1-1; d_gene: .; v_gene: TRBV2; abundance: .; CDR3aa: CATREVTGQNTEAFF; CDR3nt: TGTGCCACAAGAGAAGTTACGGGACAGAACACTGAAGCTTTCTTT
j_gene: TRBJ2-3; d_gene: .; v_gene: TRBV9; abundance: .; CDR3aa: CASSVAGVPDTQYF; CDR3nt: TGTGCCAGCAGCGTAGCAGGGGTTCCAGATACGCAGTATTTT
j_gene: TRBJ2-3; d_gene: .; v_gene: TRBV9; abundance: .; CDR3aa: CASSGRGRLTDTQYF; CDR3nt: TGTGCCAGCAGCGGAAGGGGCAGGCTCACAGATACGCAGTATTTT
j_gene: TRBJ2-1; d_gene: .; v_gene: TRBV25-1; abundance: .; CDR3aa: CASSEFRGAANEQFF; CDR3nt: TGTGCCAGCAGTGAATTTCGGGGGGCGGCTAATGAGCAGTTCTTC
j_gene: TRBJ2-5; d_gene: TRBD1; v_gene: TRBV10-3; abundance: .; CDR3aa: CAIAGGEQETQYF; CDR3nt: TGTGCCATCGCAGGGGGAGAGCAAGAGACCCAGTACTTC
j_gene: TRBJ1-4; d_gene: .; v_gene: TRBV4-1; abundance: .; CDR3aa: CASRTVGASEKLFF; CDR3nt: TGCGCCAGCAGGACAGTGGGGGCGAGTGAAAAACTGTTTTTT
j_gene: TRBJ2-3; d_gene: .; v_gene: TRBV7-2; abundance: few; CDR3aa: CASSSLLGTDTQYF; CDR3nt: TGTGCCAGCAGCTCTCTACTTGGCACAGATACGCAGTATTTT
j_gene: TRBJ1-2; d_gene: .; v_gene: TRBV15; abundance: .; CDR3aa: CATSRAQPAYNYGYTF; CDR3nt: TGTGCCACCAGCAGAGCGCAGCCAGCGTATAACTATGGCTACACCTTC